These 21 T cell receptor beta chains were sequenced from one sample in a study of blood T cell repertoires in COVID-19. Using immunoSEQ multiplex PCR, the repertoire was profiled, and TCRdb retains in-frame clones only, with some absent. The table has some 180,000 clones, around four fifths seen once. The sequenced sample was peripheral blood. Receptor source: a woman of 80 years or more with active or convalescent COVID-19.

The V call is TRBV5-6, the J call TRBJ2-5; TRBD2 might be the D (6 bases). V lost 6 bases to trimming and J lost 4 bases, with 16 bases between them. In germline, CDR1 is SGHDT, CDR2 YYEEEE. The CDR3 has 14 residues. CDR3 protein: CASTQLRGRETQYF. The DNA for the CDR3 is TGTGCCAGCACCCAACTCCGGGGGAGAGAGACCCAGTACTTC.

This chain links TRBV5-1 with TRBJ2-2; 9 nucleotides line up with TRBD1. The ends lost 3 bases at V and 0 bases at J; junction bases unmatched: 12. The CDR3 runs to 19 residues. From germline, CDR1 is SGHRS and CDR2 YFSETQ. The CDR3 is CASSSYPGTGLSNTGELFF. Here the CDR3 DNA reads TGCGCCAGCAGCTCTTACCCGGGGACAGGGCTTTCGAACACCGGGGAGCTGTTTTTT.

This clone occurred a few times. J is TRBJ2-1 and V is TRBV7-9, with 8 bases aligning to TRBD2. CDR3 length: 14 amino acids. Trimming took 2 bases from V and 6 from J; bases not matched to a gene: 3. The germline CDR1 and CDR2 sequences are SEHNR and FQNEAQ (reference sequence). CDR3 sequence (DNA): TGTGCCAGCAGCTTATTAGCGGGATCCAATGAGCAGTTCTTC. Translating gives CASSLLAGSNEQFF.

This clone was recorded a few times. The CDR3 nucleotides read TGTGCCAGCAGCTTGAGTTTTGGCGTAGCGGCGTACGAGCAGTACTTC. Translation gives CASSLSFGVAAYEQYF. The chain combines TRBV7-9 with TRBJ2-7; weak D call: TRBD2 (6 bases). Germline lookup yields CDR1 SEHNR and CDR2 FQNEAQ (reference sequence). The CDR3 runs 16 residues. Trimming cost V 3 bases and J 4 bases, with 19 bases left between them.

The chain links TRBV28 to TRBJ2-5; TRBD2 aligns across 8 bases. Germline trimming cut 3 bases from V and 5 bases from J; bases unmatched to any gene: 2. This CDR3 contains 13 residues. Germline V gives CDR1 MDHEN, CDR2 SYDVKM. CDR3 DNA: TGTGCCAGCAGTTTTAGCGGGGTCGAGACCCAGTACTTC. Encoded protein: CASSFSGVETQYF.

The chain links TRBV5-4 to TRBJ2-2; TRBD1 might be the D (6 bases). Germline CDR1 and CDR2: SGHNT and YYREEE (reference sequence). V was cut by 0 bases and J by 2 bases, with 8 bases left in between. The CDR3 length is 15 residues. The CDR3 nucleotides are TGTGCCAGCAGCTTGGAACAGGGTAACACCGGGGAGCTGTTTTTT. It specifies CASSLEQGNTGELFF.

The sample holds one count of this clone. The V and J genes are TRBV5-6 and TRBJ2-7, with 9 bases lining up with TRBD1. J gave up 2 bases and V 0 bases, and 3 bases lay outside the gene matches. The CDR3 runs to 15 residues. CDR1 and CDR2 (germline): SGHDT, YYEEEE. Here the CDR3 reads CASSLAGQGTYEQYF. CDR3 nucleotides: TGTGCCAGCAGCTTGGCGGGACAGGGAACCTACGAGCAGTACTTC.

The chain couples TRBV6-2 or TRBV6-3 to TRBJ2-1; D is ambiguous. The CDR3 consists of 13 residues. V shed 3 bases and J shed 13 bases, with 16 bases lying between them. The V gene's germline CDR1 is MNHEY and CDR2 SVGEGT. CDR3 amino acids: CASSYSELTLQFF. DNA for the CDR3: TGTGCCAGCAGTTATTCGGAGTTGACTCTTCAGTTCTTC.

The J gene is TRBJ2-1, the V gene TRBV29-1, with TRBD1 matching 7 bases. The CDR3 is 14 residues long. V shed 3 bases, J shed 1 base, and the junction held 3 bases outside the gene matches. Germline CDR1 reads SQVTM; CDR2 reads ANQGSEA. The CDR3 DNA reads TGCAGCGTTGATGACAGGGCATCCTACAATGAGCAGTTCTTC. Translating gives CSVDDRASYNEQFF.

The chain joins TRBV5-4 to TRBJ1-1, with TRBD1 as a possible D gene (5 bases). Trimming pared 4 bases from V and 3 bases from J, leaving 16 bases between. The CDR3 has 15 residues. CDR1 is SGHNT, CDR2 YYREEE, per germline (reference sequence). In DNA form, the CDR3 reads TGTGCCAGCAGCCAACAACAGGTGCCGGACACTGAAGCTTTCTTT. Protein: CASSQQQVPDTEAFF.

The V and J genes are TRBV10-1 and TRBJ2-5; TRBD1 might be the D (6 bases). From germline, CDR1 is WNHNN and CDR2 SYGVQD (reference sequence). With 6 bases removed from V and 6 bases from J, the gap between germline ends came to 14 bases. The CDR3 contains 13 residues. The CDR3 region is CASSQQGSQTQYF. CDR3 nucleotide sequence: TGCGCCAGCAGCCAACAGGGTTCGCAGACCCAGTACTTC.

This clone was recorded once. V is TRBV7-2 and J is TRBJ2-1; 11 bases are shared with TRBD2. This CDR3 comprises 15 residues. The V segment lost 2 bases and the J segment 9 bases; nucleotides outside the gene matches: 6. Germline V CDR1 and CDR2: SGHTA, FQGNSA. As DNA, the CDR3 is TGTGCCAGCAGCTTAAAAGCTAGCGGGGGGTTTGAGCAGTTCTTC. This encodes CASSLKASGGFEQFF.

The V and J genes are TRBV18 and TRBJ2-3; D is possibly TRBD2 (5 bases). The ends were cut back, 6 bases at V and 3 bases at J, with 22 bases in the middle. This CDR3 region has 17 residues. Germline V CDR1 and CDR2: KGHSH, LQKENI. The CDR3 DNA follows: TGTGCCAGCTCCTTCCTTGGAGCCGGGGAGCTGACAGATACGCAGTATTTT. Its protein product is CASSFLGAGELTDTQYF.

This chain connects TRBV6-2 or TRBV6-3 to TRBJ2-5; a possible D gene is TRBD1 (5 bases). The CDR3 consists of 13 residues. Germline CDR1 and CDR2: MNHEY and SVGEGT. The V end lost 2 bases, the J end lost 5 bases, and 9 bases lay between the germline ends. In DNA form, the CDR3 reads TGTGCCAGCAGTTACGACAGTTCTGAGACCCAGTACTTC. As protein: CASSYDSSETQYF.

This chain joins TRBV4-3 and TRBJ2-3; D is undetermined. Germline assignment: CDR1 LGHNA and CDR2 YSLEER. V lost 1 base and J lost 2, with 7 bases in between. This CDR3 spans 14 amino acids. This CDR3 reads CASSQGGNTDTQYF. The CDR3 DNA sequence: TGCGCCAGCAGCCAAGGTGGCAACACAGATACGCAGTATTTT.

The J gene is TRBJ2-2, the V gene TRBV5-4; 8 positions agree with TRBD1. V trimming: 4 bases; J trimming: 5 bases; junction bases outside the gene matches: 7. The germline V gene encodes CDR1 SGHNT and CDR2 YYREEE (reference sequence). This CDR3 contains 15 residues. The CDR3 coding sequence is TGTGCCAGCAGCATTGGACAGGGTCGAACCGGGGAGCTGTTTTTT. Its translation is CASSIGQGRTGELFF. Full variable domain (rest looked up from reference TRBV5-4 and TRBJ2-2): ETGVTQSPTHLIKTRGQQVTLRCSSQSGHNTVSWYQQALGQGPQFIFQYYREEENGRGNFPPRFSGLQFPNYSSELNVNALELDDSALYLCASSIGQGRTGELFFGEGSRLTVL.

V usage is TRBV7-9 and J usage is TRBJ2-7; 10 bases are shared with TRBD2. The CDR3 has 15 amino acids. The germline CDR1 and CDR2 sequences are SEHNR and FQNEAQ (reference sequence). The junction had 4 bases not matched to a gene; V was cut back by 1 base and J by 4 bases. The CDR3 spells CASSLVSSGGYEQYF. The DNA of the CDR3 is TGTGCCAGCAGCTTAGTTTCTAGCGGGGGTTACGAGCAGTACTTC.

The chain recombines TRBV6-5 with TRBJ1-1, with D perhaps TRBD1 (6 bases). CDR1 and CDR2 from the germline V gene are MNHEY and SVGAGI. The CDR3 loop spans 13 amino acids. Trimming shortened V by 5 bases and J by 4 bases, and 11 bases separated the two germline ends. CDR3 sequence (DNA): TGTGCCAGCAGTCAACAGGGTACCACTGAAGCTTTCTTT. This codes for CASSQQGTTEAFF.

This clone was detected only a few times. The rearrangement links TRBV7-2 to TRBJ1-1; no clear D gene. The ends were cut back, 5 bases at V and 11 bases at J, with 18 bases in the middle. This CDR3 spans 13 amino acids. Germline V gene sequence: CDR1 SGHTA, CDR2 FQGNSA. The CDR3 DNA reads TGTGCCAGCAGCCCATCCTCCGGTGTGAGGGCTTTCTTT. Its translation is CASSPSSGVRAFF.

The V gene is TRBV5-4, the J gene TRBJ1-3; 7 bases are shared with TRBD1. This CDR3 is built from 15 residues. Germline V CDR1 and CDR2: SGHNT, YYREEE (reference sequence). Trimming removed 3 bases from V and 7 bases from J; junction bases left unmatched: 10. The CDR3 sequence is CASSWGDSRSNTIYF. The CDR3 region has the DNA TGTGCCAGCAGCTGGGGGGACAGTCGTTCGAACACCATATATTTT.

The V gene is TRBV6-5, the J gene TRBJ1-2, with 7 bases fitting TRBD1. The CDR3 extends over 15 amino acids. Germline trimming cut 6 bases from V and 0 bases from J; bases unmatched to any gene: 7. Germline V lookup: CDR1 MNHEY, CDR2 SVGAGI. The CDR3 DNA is TGTGCCAGCAGACCTTGGGACAGCTCTAACTATGGCTACACCTTC. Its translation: CASRPWDSSNYGYTF.